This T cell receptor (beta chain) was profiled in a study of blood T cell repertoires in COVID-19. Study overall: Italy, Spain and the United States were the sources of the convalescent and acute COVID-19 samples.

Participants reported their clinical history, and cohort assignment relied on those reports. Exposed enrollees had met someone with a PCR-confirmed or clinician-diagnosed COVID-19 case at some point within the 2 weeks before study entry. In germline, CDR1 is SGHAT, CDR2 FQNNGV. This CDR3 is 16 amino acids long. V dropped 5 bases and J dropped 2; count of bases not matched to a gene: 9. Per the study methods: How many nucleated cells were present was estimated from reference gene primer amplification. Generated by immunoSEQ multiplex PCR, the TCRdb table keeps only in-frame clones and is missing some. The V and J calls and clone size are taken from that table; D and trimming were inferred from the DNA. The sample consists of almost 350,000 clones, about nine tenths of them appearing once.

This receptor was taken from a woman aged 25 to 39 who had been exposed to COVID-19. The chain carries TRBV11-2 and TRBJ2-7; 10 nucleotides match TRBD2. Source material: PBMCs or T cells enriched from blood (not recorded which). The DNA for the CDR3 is TGTGCCAGCAGCCTTCTTTCTAGCGGGAGTGCCTACGAGCAGTACTTC. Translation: CASSLLSSGSAYEQYF. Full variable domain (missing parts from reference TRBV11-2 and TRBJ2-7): EAGVAQSPRYKIIEKRQSVAFWCNPISGHATLYWYQQILGQGPKLLIQFQNNGVVDDSQLPKDRFSAERLKGVDSTLKIQPAKLEDSAVYLCASSLLSSGSAYEQYFGPGTRLTVT.